This T cell receptor beta chain is drawn from a study of monozygotic twins with inflammatory bowel disease. Whole-study results and caveats: Varying immunosuppressive regimens may have increased patient repertoire variability. The data gave no support to a single strong IBD-associated signal or clonotype.

The V gene's germline CDR1 is MNHEY and CDR2 SMNVEV (reference sequence). The CDR3 contains 13 residues. On this clonotype: Its antigen is currently unknown.

Nested PCRs (roughly 16 and 10 cycles, two total) were applied to TCRalpha and TCRbeta cDNA. TCRdb re-analyzed the 5' RACE reads; it lists each CDR3 protein once, without DNA. This repertoire comprises about 300,000 distinct CDR3 sequences; its ten largest clones make up roughly 5.3%. The sample taken for sequencing was blood. This clonotype originated in a human donor with ulcerative colitis or Crohn's disease, or a healthy co-twin of an affected twin (not recorded which). The J gene is TRBJ2-7, the V gene TRBV27; TCRdb reports TRBD1, a call that lacks DNA to check it against. CDR3 sequence: CASSLLSGHEQYF.